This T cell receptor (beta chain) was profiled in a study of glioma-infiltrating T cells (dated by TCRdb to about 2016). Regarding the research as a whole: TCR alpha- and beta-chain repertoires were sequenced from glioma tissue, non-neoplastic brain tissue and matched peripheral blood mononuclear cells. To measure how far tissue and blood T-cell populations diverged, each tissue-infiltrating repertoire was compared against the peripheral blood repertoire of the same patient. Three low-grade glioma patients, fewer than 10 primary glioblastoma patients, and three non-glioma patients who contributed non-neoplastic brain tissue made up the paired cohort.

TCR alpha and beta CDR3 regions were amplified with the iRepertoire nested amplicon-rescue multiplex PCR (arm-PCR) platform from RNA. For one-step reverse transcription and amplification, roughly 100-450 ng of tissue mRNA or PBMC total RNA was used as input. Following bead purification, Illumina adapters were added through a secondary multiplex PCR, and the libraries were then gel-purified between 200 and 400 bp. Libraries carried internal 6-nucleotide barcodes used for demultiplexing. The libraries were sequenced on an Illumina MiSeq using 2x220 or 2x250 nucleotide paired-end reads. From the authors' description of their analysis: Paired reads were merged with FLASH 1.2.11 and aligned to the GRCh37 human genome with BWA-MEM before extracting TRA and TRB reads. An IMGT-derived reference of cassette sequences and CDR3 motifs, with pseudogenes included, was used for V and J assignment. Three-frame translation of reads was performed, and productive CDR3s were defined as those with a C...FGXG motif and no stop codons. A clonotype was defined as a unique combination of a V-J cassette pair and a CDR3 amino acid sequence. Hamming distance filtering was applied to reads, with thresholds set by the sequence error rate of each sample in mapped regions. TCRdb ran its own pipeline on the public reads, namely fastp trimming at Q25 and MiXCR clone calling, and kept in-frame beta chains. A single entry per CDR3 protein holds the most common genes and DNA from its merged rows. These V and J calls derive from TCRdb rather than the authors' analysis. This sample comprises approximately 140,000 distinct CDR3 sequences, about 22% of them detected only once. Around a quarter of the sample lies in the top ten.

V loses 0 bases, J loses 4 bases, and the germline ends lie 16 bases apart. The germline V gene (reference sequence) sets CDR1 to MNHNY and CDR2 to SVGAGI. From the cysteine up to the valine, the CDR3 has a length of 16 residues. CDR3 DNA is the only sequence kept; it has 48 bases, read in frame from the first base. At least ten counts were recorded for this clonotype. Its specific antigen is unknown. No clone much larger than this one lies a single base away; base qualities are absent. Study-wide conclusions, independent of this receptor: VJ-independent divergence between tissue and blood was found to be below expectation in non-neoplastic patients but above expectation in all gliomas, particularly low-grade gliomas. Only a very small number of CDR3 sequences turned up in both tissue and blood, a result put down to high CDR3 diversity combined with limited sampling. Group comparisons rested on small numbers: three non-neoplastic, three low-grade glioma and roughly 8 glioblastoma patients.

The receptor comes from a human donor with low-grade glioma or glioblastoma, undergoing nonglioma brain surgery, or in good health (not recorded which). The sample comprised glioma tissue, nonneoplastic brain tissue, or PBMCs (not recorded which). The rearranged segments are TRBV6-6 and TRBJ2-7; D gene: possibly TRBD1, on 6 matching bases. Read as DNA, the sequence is TGTGCCAGCAGTTACTCGATCAACAGGGCAAATTACGAGCAGTACGTC. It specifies CASSYSINRANYEQYV.